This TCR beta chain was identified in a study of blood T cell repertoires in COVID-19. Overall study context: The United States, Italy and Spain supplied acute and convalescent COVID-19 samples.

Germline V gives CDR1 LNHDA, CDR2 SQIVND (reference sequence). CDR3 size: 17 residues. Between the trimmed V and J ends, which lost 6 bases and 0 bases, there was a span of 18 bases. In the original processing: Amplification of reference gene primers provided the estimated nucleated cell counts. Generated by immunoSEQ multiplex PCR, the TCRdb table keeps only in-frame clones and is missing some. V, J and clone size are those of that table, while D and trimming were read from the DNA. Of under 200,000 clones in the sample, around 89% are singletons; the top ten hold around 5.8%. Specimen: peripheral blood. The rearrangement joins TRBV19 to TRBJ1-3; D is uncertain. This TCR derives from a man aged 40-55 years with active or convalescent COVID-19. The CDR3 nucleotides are TGTGCCAGTAGCCTCCTGGAACAGTACGGCTCTGGAAACACCATATATTTT. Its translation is CASSLLEQYGSGNTIYF.